This TCR beta chain derives from a study of blood T cells in healthy people across ages. Overall study: Capturing about one barcoded beta molecule per two T cells was achieved by template switching.

Findings of the study overall: Naive T cell percentage and TCR beta diversity correlated strongly. Older age went with lower TCR beta diversity per million T cells, in a roughly linear way.

Comments on this clonotype: Antigen: not known.

The use of a sample-barcoded 5' primer and a J-beta primer mix characterized a second PCR of roughly 6 to 11 cycles. Unique molecular identifiers of 12 random nucleotides labeled each cDNA. TCRdb reprocessed the 5' RACE reads with MiXCR, giving one entry per CDR3 protein. The sample carries roughly 1,700,000 distinct CDR3 sequences, 28% recorded once. This receptor was obtained from a woman in her twenties or thirties in good health. Sample: blood.

The CDR3 DNA sequence: TGTGCCAGCGCTGGGACTAGCGGGGCGAGAAGCACAGATACGCAGTATTTT. As protein: CASAGTSGARSTDTQYF. The rearrangement links TRBV12-3 or TRBV12-4 to TRBJ2-3; TRBD2 matches at 13 bases. The CDR3 has 17 residues. Trimming at V came to 8 bases and at J to 0 bases, leaving 8 bases not matched to a gene.